These T cell receptor beta chains were read from a single sample in a study of T cell responses to AZD1222 COVID-19 vaccine. Method: immunoSEQ multiplex PCR; TCRdb's copy keeps in-frame clones and lacks some. Of about 53,000 clones listed, approximately 84% are singletons. The material sequenced was peripheral blood, taken on day 0 of AZD1222 vaccination. The receptors were sampled from an adult in good health. Both conserved end residues are part of each CDR3. Fields, in order: CDR3 length, V gene, clone size, J gene, CDR3 protein. Part of the rows lack a size; the others show once, few, many or a class for expanded clones.

length: 11
V: TRBV6-6
size: -
J: TRBJ2-3
CDR3: CASSLTDTQYF

length: 15
V: TRBV7-3
size: -
J: TRBJ1-3
CDR3: CASSLYGQGGNTIYF

length: 16
V: TRBV7-8
size: -
J: TRBJ2-5
CDR3: CASSLVDGRGLETQYF

length: 15
V: TRBV11-2
size: -
J: TRBJ1-3
CDR3: CASSQDSTSGNTIYF

length: 17
V: TRBV7-5
size: -
J: TRBJ1-2
CDR3: CARTVRGKTATYYGYTF

length: 14
V: TRBV29-1
size: -
J: TRBJ2-7
CDR3: CSVERTGTGGEQYF

length: 17
V: TRBV21-1
size: -
J: TRBJ1-2
CDR3: CASLQRGPTRLSYGYTF

length: 14
V: TRBV18
size: -
J: TRBJ1-6
CDR3: CASSPQGWGSPLHF

length: 15
V: TRBV14
size: -
J: TRBJ1-2
CDR3: CASSQGTGAFYGYTF

length: 14
V: TRBV7-7
size: -
J: TRBJ2-5
CDR3: CASSPTGPQETQYF

length: 14
V: TRBV4-1
size: few
J: TRBJ2-2
CDR3: CASSDYRAPGELFF

length: 15
V: TRBV5-4
size: -
J: TRBJ1-1
CDR3: CASSLVFRGNTEAFF

length: 16
V: TRBV11-3
size: -
J: TRBJ2-1
CDR3: CASSLVSPNSYNEQFF

length: 16
V: TRBV7-6
size: -
J: TRBJ2-7
CDR3: CASSLGAVGSFNEQYF

length: 12
V: TRBV2
size: -
J: TRBJ2-1
CDR3: CASREGADEQFF

length: 12
V: TRBV7-2
size: -
J: TRBJ1-2
CDR3: CASSLPLYGYTF

length: 12
V: TRBV5-5
size: -
J: TRBJ2-7
CDR3: CASGRQSHEQYF

length: 12
V: TRBV10-1
size: -
J: TRBJ1-1
CDR3: CASRTGFTEAFF

length: 12
V: TRBV30
size: few
J: TRBJ1-2
CDR3: CAWSLLGYGYTF